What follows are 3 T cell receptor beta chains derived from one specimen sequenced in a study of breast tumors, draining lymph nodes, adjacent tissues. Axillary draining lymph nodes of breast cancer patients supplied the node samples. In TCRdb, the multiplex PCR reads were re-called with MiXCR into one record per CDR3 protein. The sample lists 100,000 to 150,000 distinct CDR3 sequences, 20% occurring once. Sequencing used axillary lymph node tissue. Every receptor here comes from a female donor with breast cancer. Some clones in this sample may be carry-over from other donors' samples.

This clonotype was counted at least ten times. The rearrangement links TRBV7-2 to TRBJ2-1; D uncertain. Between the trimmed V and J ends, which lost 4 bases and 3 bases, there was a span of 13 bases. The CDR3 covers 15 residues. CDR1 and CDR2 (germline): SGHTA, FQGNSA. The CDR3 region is CASSSQVGIYNEQFF. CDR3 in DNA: TGTGCCAGCAGCTCGCAAGTGGGGATCTACAATGAGCAGTTCTTC. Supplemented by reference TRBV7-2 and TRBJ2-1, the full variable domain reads GAGVSQSPSNKVTEKGKDVELRCDPISGHTALYWYRQSLGQGLEFLIYFQGNSAPDKSGLPSDRFSAERTGGSVSTLTIQRTQQEDSAVYLCASSSQVGIYNEQFFGPGTRLTVL.

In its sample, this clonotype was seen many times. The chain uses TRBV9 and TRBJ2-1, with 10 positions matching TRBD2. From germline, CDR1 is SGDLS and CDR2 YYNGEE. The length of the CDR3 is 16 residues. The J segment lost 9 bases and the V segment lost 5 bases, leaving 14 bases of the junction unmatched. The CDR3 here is CASSGTLAGVGIEQFF. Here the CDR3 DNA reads TGTGCCAGCAGTGGGACTCTAGCGGGGGTTGGTATTGAGCAGTTCTTC.

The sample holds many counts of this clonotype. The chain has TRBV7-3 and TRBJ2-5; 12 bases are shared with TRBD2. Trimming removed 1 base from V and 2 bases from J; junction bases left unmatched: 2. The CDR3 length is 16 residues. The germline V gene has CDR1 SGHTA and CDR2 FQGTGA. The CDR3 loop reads CASSLNLAGGQETQYF. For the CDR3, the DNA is TGTGCCAGCAGCTTAAATCTAGCGGGAGGGCAAGAGACCCAGTACTTC.